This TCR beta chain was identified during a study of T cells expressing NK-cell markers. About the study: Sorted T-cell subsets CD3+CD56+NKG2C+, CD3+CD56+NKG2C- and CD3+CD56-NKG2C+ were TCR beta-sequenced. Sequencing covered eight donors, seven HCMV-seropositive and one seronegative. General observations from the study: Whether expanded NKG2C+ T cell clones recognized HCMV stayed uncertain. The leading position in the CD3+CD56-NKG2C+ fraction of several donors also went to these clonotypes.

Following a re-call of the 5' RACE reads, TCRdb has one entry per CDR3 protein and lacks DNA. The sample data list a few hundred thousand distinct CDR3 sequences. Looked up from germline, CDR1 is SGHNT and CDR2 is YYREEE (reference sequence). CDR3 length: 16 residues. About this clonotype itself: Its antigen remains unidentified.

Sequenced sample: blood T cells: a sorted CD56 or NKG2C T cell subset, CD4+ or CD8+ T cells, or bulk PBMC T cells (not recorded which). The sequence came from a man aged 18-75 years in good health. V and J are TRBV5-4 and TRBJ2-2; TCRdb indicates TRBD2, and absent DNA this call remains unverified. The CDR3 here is CASSLEAGGGTGELFF.